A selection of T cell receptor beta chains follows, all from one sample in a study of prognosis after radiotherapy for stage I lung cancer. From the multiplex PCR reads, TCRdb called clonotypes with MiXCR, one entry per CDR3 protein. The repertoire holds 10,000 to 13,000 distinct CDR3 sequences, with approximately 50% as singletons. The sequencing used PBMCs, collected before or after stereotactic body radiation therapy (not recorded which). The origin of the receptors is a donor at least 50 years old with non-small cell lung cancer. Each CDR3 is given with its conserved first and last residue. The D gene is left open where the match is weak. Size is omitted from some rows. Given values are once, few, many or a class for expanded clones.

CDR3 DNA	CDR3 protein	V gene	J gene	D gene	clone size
TGTGCCAGTAGTCCCCCGTCAGAGGTTGGCTACACCTTC	CASSPPSEVGYTF	TRBV19	TRBJ1-2	.	few
TGTGCCAGCAGCATCAATAGCGGGAGGTCCGATGAGCAGTTCTTC	CASSINSGRSDEQFF	TRBV7-3	TRBJ2-1	TRBD2	medium-sized
TGTGCCGTCCATAAGGACGGCGGTTATGGCTACACCTTC	CAVHKDGGYGYTF	TRBV14	TRBJ1-2	.	medium-sized
TGTGCCAGCAGCTTGTACTCCTACGGTACTAGCGGGAGCTGGAAGACCCAGTACTTC	CASSLYSYGTSGSWKTQYF	TRBV5-8	TRBJ2-5	TRBD2	many
TGTGCCAGCAGTCCCCTGTCGGCGGGAGCGGGGAATGAGCAGTTCTTC	CASSPLSAGAGNEQFF	TRBV7-2	TRBJ2-1	TRBD2	medium-sized
TGTGCCAGCAGTTACTCGACCTACGAGCAGTACTTC	CASSYSTYEQYF	TRBV6-5	TRBJ2-7	.	.
TGTGCCATTAGCTCTCCCGGCCACTATGGCTACACCTTC	CAISSPGHYGYTF	TRBV5-5	TRBJ1-2	.	.
TGTGCCAGCAGTAACGATCTACCGGAGCAGTTCTTC	CASSNDLPEQFF	TRBV2	TRBJ2-1	.	.
TGTGCCAGCGACGACGTCTATGGCTACACCTTC	CASDDVYGYTF	TRBV28	TRBJ1-2	.	.
TGTGCTAGCAGCTTATCCGGGTCTAGCGGTAACAATGAGCAGTTCTTC	CASSLSGSSGNNEQFF	TRBV7-7	TRBJ2-1	TRBD2	once
TGTGCCAGCAGCTCATACACAGGGGCAATTCTTCGGTCCTACAATGAGCAGTTCTTC	CASSSYTGAILRSYNEQFF	TRBV11-2	TRBJ2-1	TRBD1	.
TGTGCCAGCAGTTACAGGGCGATGAGCAATCAGCCAAGGCATTTT	CASSYRAMSNQPRHF	TRBV28	TRBJ1-5	.	once
TGTGCCAGTAGTAGGCTGAGTGAGCAGTTCTTC	CASSRLSEQFF	TRBV19	TRBJ2-1	.	medium-sized
TGTGCCAGCAGCGGACACCGGGGCATGAACACTGAAGCTTTCTTT	CASSGHRGMNTEAFF	TRBV9	TRBJ1-1	.	medium-sized
TGCGCCAGCAGCCCGAGGCGTCTAGCGGGAGCGCAGATCTCCTACGAGCAGTACTTC	CASSPRRLAGAQISYEQYF	TRBV4-1	TRBJ2-7	TRBD2	once
TGTGCCAGCAGTTGTGGACTAGCGGGTCTCAACACCGGGGAGCTGTTTTTT	CASSCGLAGLNTGELFF	TRBV6-4	TRBJ2-2	TRBD2	.
TGTGCCAGCAGCCCCCTACTACCGGTAGGGCCTAACACCGGGGAGCTGTTTTTT	CASSPLLPVGPNTGELFF	TRBV7-3	TRBJ2-2	.	.
TGTGCCAGCAGTCGATGGCCAGAAGGAGGGACTGAAGCTTTCTTT	CASSRWPEGGTEAFF	TRBV27	TRBJ1-1	.	.
TGCGCCAGCAGCCAAGATTCGGGGACAGGGACCTATGGCTACACCTTC	CASSQDSGTGTYGYTF	TRBV4-1	TRBJ1-2	TRBD1	many
TGCAGTGCTCTAACTTCCTACGAGCAGTACTTC	CSALTSYEQYF	TRBV20-1	TRBJ2-7	.	.
TGTGCCAGCAGCCGCAATTTAGGGGACATTCAGTACTTC	CASSRNLGDIQYF	TRBV14	TRBJ2-4	.	many
TGTGCCAGCTACCAGCAGGGTTTGTCTGGGGAGCTGTTTTTT	CASYQQGLSGELFF	TRBV6-2/TRBV6-3	TRBJ2-2	.	.
TGTGCCAGCAGGTGTGATTCCTACAATGAGCAGTTCTTC	CASRCDSYNEQFF	TRBV27	TRBJ2-1	.	.
TGCGCCAGCAGGGCATCAAAGTGGGGGGACGTTTACCTTAACTATGGCTACACCTTC	CASRASKWGDVYLNYGYTF	TRBV4-1	TRBJ1-2	.	many